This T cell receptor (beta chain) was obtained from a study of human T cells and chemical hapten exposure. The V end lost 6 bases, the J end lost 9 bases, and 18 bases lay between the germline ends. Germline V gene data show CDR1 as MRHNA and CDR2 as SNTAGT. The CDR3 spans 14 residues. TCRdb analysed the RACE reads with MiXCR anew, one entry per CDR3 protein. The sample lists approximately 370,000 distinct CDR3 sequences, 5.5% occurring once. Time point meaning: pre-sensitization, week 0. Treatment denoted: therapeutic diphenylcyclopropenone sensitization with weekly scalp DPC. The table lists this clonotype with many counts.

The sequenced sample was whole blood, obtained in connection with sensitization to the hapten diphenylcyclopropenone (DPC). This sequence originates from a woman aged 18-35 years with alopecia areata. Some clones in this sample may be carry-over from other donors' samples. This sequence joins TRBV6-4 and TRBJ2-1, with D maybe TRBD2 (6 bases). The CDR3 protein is CASRRTGVLVEQFF. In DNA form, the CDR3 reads TGTGCCAGCAGAAGGACGGGGGTTTTGGTTGAGCAGTTCTTC.